These 17 T cell receptor beta chains originate from one sample sequenced in a study of PD-1 blockade in classical Hodgkin lymphoma (dated by TCRdb to the early 2020s). The time point label on this specimen signifies: cycle 4 day 1 (C4D1), after more than five weeks of nivolumab. All trial patients had relapsed after autologous stem cell transplantation, with cohorts A, B and C differing in prior brentuximab vedotin exposure. Magnetic negative selection with a Miltenyi CD4+ T cell isolation kit was used to purify CD4+ T cells from thawed PBMCs. The library was produced with the immunoSEQ multiplex PCR assay. The immuneACCESS repertoire file appears here via TCRdb, limited to in-frame rearrangements. These files lack a portion of the clones; in checked studies, under half of the deficit traces to unresolved V genes, and the cause of the others is not known. Recorded for this sample are about 30,000 clones; more than 85% of them occurred a single time. The ten largest clones capture 0.4% to 0.5% of the sample.

The starting material was CD4+ T cells from blood, obtained before the fourth cycle of nivolumab. All receptors derive from a human donor with classical Hodgkin lymphoma.

This chain uses TRBV4-1 with TRBJ1-4, with 8 bases aligning to TRBD1. The junction had 15 bases not matched to a gene; V was cut back by 0 bases and J by 9 bases. From germline, CDR1 is MGHRA and CDR2 YSYEKL. The CDR3 totals 18 residues. This CDR3 reads CASSQDLGRGRSGQKLFF. The CDR3 DNA reads TGCGCCAGCAGCCAAGATCTAGGCAGGGGGCGTTCGGGCCAAAAACTGTTTTTT.

This clone was picked up one time. This chain joins TRBV6-1 and TRBJ1-5; TRBD1 matches at 10 bases. The length of the CDR3 is 15 residues. V was clipped by 4 bases and J by 7 bases; unmatched bases: 7. Germline V gene data show CDR1 as MNHNS and CDR2 as SASEGT. CDR3 DNA sequence: TGTGCCAGCAGTGGAACGACAGGGGGCGGGCAGCCCCAGCATTTT. Translating gives CASSGTTGGGQPQHF.

The V gene is TRBV7-9, the J gene TRBJ2-5, with D uncertain. Germline lookup yields CDR1 SEHNR and CDR2 FQNEAQ (reference sequence). Trimming shortened V by 1 base and J by 4 bases, and 10 bases separated the two germline ends. This CDR3 has 14 amino acids. The CDR3 region has the DNA TGTGCCAGCAGCTTAGTGACTGGCGGAGAGACCCAGTACTTC. Translation: CASSLVTGGETQYF.

This chain links TRBV7-3 with TRBJ2-2; no clear D gene. The CDR3 extends over 12 amino acids. V was clipped by 6 bases and J by 7 bases, with 9 bases between them. Germline-derived CDR1 and CDR2 are SGHTA and FQGTGA. The DNA for the CDR3 is TGTGCCAGCAGTACCACCAGCGGGGAGCTGTTTTTT. Translation: CASSTTSGELFF.

This clone was detected only a few times. The chain has TRBV6-5 and TRBJ1-6; maybe TRBD1 (5 bases). The V gene's germline CDR1 is MNHEY and CDR2 SVGAGI. V lost 2 bases and J lost 5, with 10 bases in between. This CDR3 has 15 residues. CDR3 in DNA: TGTGCCAGCAGTTACACCCGACAGAATAATTCACCCCTCCACTTT. Encoded protein: CASSYTRQNNSPLHF.

V is TRBV5-1 and J is TRBJ2-7; D not certain. The CDR3 consists of 13 residues. Trimming cost V 0 bases and J 0 bases, with 4 bases left between them. Germline values: CDR1 SGHRS, CDR2 YFSETQ. The CDR3 DNA sequence: TGCGCCAGCAGCTTGGACAACTCCTACGAGCAGTACTTC. Translated, it gives CASSLDNSYEQYF. Complete variable domain (other parts from reference TRBV5-1 and TRBJ2-7): KAGVTQTPRYLIKTRGQQVTLSCSPISGHRSVSWYQQTPGQGLQFLFEYFSETQRNKGNFPGRFSGRQFSNSRSEMNVSTLELGDSALYLCASSLDNSYEQYFGPGTRLTVT.

The chain links TRBV6-1 to TRBJ2-3; D tentatively reads TRBD1 or TRBD2 (5 bases each). The CDR3 extends over 14 amino acids. Trimming cost V 10 bases and J 1 base, with 15 bases left between them. From germline, CDR1 is MNHNS and CDR2 SASEGT. This chain's CDR3 is CATRRGTGTDTQYF. CDR3 nucleotide sequence: TGTGCCACACGGAGAGGGACCGGCACAGATACGCAGTATTTT.

The V gene is TRBV14, the J gene TRBJ1-4; D remains ambiguous. Per germline, CDR1 SGHDN and CDR2 FVKESK. This CDR3 region has 16 residues. Trimming pared 1 base from V and 0 bases from J, leaving 9 bases between. CDR3 sequence: CASSQGRTTTNEKLFF. The CDR3 coding sequence is TGTGCCAGCAGCCAAGGCAGGACCACAACTAATGAAAAACTGTTTTTT.

In DNA, the CDR3 is TGCAGTGCTAGCCAGATTGAGCAGTTCTTC. Translating gives CSASQIEQFF. This chain uses TRBV20-1 with TRBJ2-1; D gene unclear. V gave up 3 bases and J gave up 9 bases, with 6 bases separating them. This CDR3 has 10 amino acids. The germline V gene has CDR1 DFQATT and CDR2 SNEGSKA (reference sequence).

The gene calls are TRBV11-2 and TRBJ2-3; TRBD2 agrees at 12 bases. Trimming removed 0 bases from V and 6 bases from J; junction bases left unmatched: 7. Germline loops: CDR1 SGHAT, CDR2 FQNNGV. The CDR3 consists of 17 residues. CDR3 coding DNA: TGTGCCAGCAGCTTAGACAGACTAGCGGGGGCGTGGGATACGCAGTATTTT. Its translation is CASSLDRLAGAWDTQYF.

The V and J genes are TRBV7-8 and TRBJ2-7, with 8 bases matching TRBD2. The CDR3 loop spans 18 amino acids. Germline V gives CDR1 SGHVS, CDR2 FQNEAQ. V lost 1 base and J lost 5; bases outside the gene matches: 16. The CDR3 nucleotides are TGTGCCAGCAGCTTAGACCGTCAGCGGGGGCTGAAAGGGCACGAGCAGTACTTC. Translated: CASSLDRQRGLKGHEQYF.

The V call is TRBV7-8, the J call TRBJ1-1, with 8 nucleotides matching TRBD1. Germline lookup yields CDR1 SGHVS and CDR2 FQNEAQ. V was pared by 5 bases and J by 5 bases, with 10 bases of the junction left unmatched. The CDR3 sequence is 15 residues long. CDR3 residues: CASSPAQGGVTEAFF. The CDR3 DNA reads TGTGCCAGCAGCCCCGCACAGGGGGGAGTAACTGAAGCTTTCTTT. Based on the CDR3 plus reference TRBV7-8 and TRBJ1-1, the full variable domain is GAGVSQSPRYKVAKRGQDVALRCDPISGHVSLFWYQQALGQGPEFLTYFQNEAQLDKSGLPSDRFFAERPEGSVSTLKIQRTQQEDSAVYLCASSPAQGGVTEAFFGQGTRLTVV.

This chain uses TRBV19 with TRBJ1-2; a possible D gene is TRBD1 (5 bases). V lost 2 bases, J lost 4 bases, and 23 bases lay in between. In germline, CDR1 is LNHDA, CDR2 SQIVND (reference sequence). There are 18 residues in the CDR3. The CDR3: CASSISFSMGDRIYGYTF. The CDR3, as DNA: TGTGCCAGTAGTATATCCTTTTCTATGGGGGATCGGATCTATGGCTACACCTTC.

The table lists this clone with a count of one. The V gene is TRBV6-1, the J gene TRBJ2-5, with 7 bases fitting TRBD2. In germline, CDR1 is MNHNS, CDR2 SASEGT. With 7 bases clipped from V and 2 bases from J, the junction kept 4 bases outside the gene matches. This CDR3 region has 13 residues. CDR3 amino acids: CASTRGIQETQYF. CDR3 DNA: TGTGCCAGCACGCGGGGGATACAAGAGACCCAGTACTTC.

V and J are TRBV18 and TRBJ1-4; D gene uncertain. Germline lookup yields CDR1 KGHSH and CDR2 LQKENI. V lost 2 bases to trimming and J lost 0 bases, with 4 bases between them. The CDR3 extends over 14 amino acids. As DNA, the CDR3 is TGTGCCAGCTCACCAGGTGCAACTAATGAAAAACTGTTTTTT. Protein: CASSPGATNEKLFF.

This chain connects TRBV27 to TRBJ2-7, with D perhaps matching TRBD2 (5 bases). CDR3 length equals 14 residues. CDR1 is MNHEY and CDR2 is SMNVEV in the germline V gene (reference sequence). Trimming took off 5 bases at V and 3 bases at J, with 14 bases between the two ends. CDR3 region: CASSRRTGYYEQYF. In DNA, the CDR3 is TGTGCCAGCAGTCGCAGGACTGGGTACTACGAGCAGTACTTC.

CDR3 residues: CSVELFYEQYF. The CDR3 bases are TGCAGCGTTGAGCTCTTTTACGAGCAGTACTTC. The chain carries TRBV29-1 and TRBJ2-7; D is uncertain. Trimming shortened V by 3 bases and J by 4 bases, and 7 bases separated the two germline ends. The CDR3 contains 11 residues. Per germline, CDR1 SQVTM and CDR2 ANQGSEA.